The 22 T cell receptor beta chains in this list originate from one sample, sequenced in a study of blood T cell repertoires in COVID-19. The assay was immunoSEQ multiplex PCR, and TCRdb's table has in-frame clones only and misses some. The data hold 130,000 or so clones, with around nine tenths observed a single time. Specimen: peripheral blood. Receptor source: a woman between 45 and 60 years old with acute or convalescent COVID-19.

The J gene is TRBJ1-2, the V gene TRBV7-2; D gene ambiguous. The germline CDR1 and CDR2 sequences are SGHTA and FQGNSA. With 5 bases removed from V and 1 base from J, the gap between germline ends came to 11 bases. The CDR3 length is 14 residues. The CDR3 region has the DNA TGTGCCAGCAGCCCCACGGGTAATAACTATGGCTACACCTTC. This sequence encodes CASSPTGNNYGYTF.

The gene calls are TRBV7-2 and TRBJ1-5; D unclear. The CDR3 runs 13 residues. Trimming pared 5 bases from V and 4 bases from J, leaving 9 bases between. Per the germline V gene, CDR1 is SGHTA and CDR2 is FQGNSA. Here the CDR3 reads CASSPTGNQPQHF. In DNA form, the CDR3 reads TGTGCCAGCAGCCCGACGGGGAATCAGCCCCAGCATTTT.

V is TRBV5-1 and J is TRBJ2-5; TRBD2 matches at 8 bases. There are 16 residues in the CDR3. Germline CDR1 and CDR2: SGHRS and YFSETQ. Unmatched junction bases numbered 9, after V lost 0 bases and J lost 5 bases. CDR3 sequence: CASSLASSGIGETQYF. In nucleotides, the CDR3 is TGCGCCAGCAGCTTGGCCAGTAGCGGGATCGGGGAGACCCAGTACTTC.

V usage is TRBV30 and J usage is TRBJ2-7; 14 bases line up with TRBD2. V trimming: 3 bases; J trimming: 2 bases; junction bases outside the gene matches: 12. Germline lookup yields CDR1 GTSNPN and CDR2 SVGIG (reference sequence). This CDR3 has 18 residues. The CDR3 is CAWSDPTSGRASPYEQYF. DNA for the CDR3: TGTGCCTGGAGCGATCCGACTAGCGGGAGGGCCTCTCCCTACGAGCAGTACTTC.

The rearrangement links TRBV29-1 to TRBJ2-5, with a tentative D call TRBD1 (6 bases). Deletions cut 4 bases from V and 1 base from J, with 10 bases between. Germline V gene data show CDR1 as SQVTM and CDR2 as ANQGSEA. The CDR3 is made up of 13 amino acids. CDR3 nucleotides: TGCAGCGTTGCTGGACAGTTCCAAGAGACCCAGTACTTC. Amino acids: CSVAGQFQETQYF.

This clone came up once. The V and J genes are TRBV3-1 (or the pseudogene TRBV3-2) and TRBJ2-1; D may be TRBD2 (6 bases). Trimming left V 2 bases short and J 4 bases short, with 15 bases between. The germline V gene has CDR1 LGHDT and CDR2 YNNKEL (reference sequence). CDR3 length: 16 residues. The DNA of the CDR3 is TGTGCCAGCAGCCAAAGCAGCGGGCCCGCATACAATGAGCAGTTCTTC. Its translation: CASSQSSGPAYNEQFF.

CDR3 sequence (DNA): TGTGCCAGCAGCCGTCGGCTAGCGGGAGGATCTATTGAGCAGTTCTTC. Translating gives CASSRRLAGGSIEQFF. This rearrangement joins TRBV27 to TRBJ2-1; 11 nucleotides align to TRBD2. V dropped 6 bases and J dropped 9; count of bases not matched to a gene: 13. Germline V gene data show CDR1 as MNHEY and CDR2 as SMNVEV (reference sequence). The CDR3 totals 16 residues.

The chain carries TRBV3-1 (or the pseudogene TRBV3-2) and TRBJ2-1; 8 positions agree with TRBD2. CDR3 length: 19 residues. Germline V gene sequence: CDR1 LGHDT, CDR2 YNNKEL (reference sequence). J was trimmed by 0 bases and V by 4 bases; bases with no gene match: 14. CDR3 DNA: TGTGCCAGCAGCCGAAACCGCGGGGGGCCGGACCCCTCCTACAATGAGCAGTTCTTC. Its translation is CASSRNRGGPDPSYNEQFF.

This clone came up once. The rearrangement links TRBV5-1 to TRBJ2-2; 8 positions match TRBD1. Trimming removed 3 bases from V and 6 bases from J; junction bases left unmatched: 7. CDR3 length: 15 residues. Germline assignment: CDR1 SGHRS and CDR2 YFSETQ. The CDR3 nucleotides are TGCGCCAGCAGCTCTGGACAGGGTGAGGCCGGGGAGCTGTTTTTT. Amino acids: CASSSGQGEAGELFF.

This rearrangement joins TRBV5-4 to TRBJ1-2; TRBD1 might be the D (6 bases). Germline V gene lookup returns CDR1 SGHNT and CDR2 YYREEE (reference sequence). Trimming cost V 1 base and J 0 bases, with 10 bases left between them. The CDR3 has 15 amino acids. As DNA, the CDR3 is TGTGCCAGCAGCTTGCCGACAGGATCTAACTATGGCTACACCTTC. Translated, it gives CASSLPTGSNYGYTF.

The V call is TRBV5-6, the J call TRBJ2-7; TRBD2 might be the D (5 bases). CDR1 and CDR2 (germline): SGHDT, YYEEEE. Trimming cost V 5 bases and J 4 bases, with 16 bases left between them. This CDR3 is 14 amino acids long. CDR3 loop: CASSPIGESYEQYF. The CDR3 DNA reads as TGTGCCAGCAGTCCCATTGGGGAGTCGTACGAGCAGTACTTC.

V is TRBV18 and J is TRBJ2-7; 7 bases are shared with TRBD1. Germline V lookup: CDR1 KGHSH, CDR2 LQKENI. The CDR3 contains 14 residues. Trimming took 3 bases from V and 4 from J; bases not matched to a gene: 6. This chain's CDR3 is CASSPETGPYEQYF. The CDR3 DNA reads TGTGCCAGCTCACCCGAGACAGGGCCTTACGAGCAGTACTTC.

The J gene is TRBJ1-2, the V gene TRBV5-5; 7 bases are shared with TRBD1. V shed 3 bases and J 3 bases; nucleotides not matched to a gene: 2. The CDR3 totals 13 residues. Germline V CDR1 and CDR2: SGHKS, YYEKEE (reference sequence). CDR3 in DNA: TGTGCCAGCAGCTACACAGGGGACTATGGCTACACCTTC. This codes for CASSYTGDYGYTF. Full variable domain (rest looked up from reference TRBV5-5 and TRBJ1-2): DAGVTQSPTHLIKTRGQQVTLRCSPISGHKSVSWYQQVLGQGPQFIFQYYEKEERGRGNFPDRFSARQFPNYSSELNVNALLLGDSALYLCASSYTGDYGYTFGSGTRLTVV.

The chain couples TRBV5-1 to TRBJ2-3, with D perhaps TRBD2 (6 bases). The CDR3 has 14 residues. Trimming shortened V by 3 bases and J by 6 bases, and 14 bases separated the two germline ends. Germline CDR1 reads SGHRS; CDR2 reads YFSETQ. The CDR3 coding sequence is TGCGCCAGCAGCTCCGAAAGACTAGTTGATACGCAGTATTTT. Translation: CASSSERLVDTQYF.

This clone was counted a single time. The chain couples TRBV21-1 to TRBJ2-3; the D call in the table, TRBD2, was not verified against the DNA. TRBV21-1 is an annotated pseudogene. The CDR3 sequence is 20 residues long. CDR3 nucleotide sequence: TGTGCCAGCAGCAAAGCGAGCGGGAGGGCCCAGTCGGGACACGCAGATACGCAGTATTTT. This encodes CASSKASGRAQSGHADTQYF.

The rearrangement links TRBV12-3 or TRBV12-4 to TRBJ1-2; TRBD1 is a possible D gene (6 bases). CDR3 length: 13 residues. Trimming removed 7 bases at V and 6 bases at J, with 15 bases between. This chain's CDR3 is CASTRGGRNGYTF. In DNA form, the CDR3 reads TGTGCCAGCACCCGGGGGGGGCGGAATGGCTACACCTTC.

V is TRBV28 and J is TRBJ1-6; possibly TRBD1 for D (6 bases). V gave up 8 bases and J gave up 2 bases, with 10 bases separating them. Germline CDR1 MDHEN, CDR2 SYDVKM. This CDR3 is 14 amino acids long. This chain's CDR3 is CASCTGTYNSPLHF. CDR3 bases: TGTGCCAGCTGTACAGGGACCTATAATTCACCCCTCCACTTT.

The chain employs TRBV7-8 and TRBJ2-7; possible D gene TRBD2, 5 bases. In germline, CDR1 is SGHVS, CDR2 FQNEAQ. The CDR3 contains 15 residues. Trimming took off 4 bases at V and 3 bases at J, with 16 bases between the two ends. This CDR3 is CASSWGQRMIYEQYF. DNA of the CDR3: TGTGCCAGCAGCTGGGGTCAGCGGATGATCTACGAGCAGTACTTC.

This clone has just one count. The rearrangement uses TRBV10-1 and TRBJ2-7; 13 bases line up with TRBD2. Germline CDR1 and CDR2: WNHNN and SYGVQD (reference sequence). CDR3 length equals 16 residues. Trimming cost V 2 bases and J 5 bases; bases outside gene matches: 6. The CDR3 DNA follows: TGCGCCAGCAGTGAGGGACTAGCGGGAGTTTTGGACGAGCAGTACTTC. Protein: CASSEGLAGVLDEQYF.

The sample holds one count of this clone. This sequence joins TRBV6-5 and TRBJ1-6; weak D call: TRBD1 (5 bases). This CDR3 comprises 15 residues. Deletions cut 7 bases from V and 2 bases from J, with 12 bases between. Germline V gene lookup returns CDR1 MNHEY and CDR2 SVGAGI. For the CDR3, the DNA is TGTGCCAGCACCCCGCCGGGGGCCTATAATTCACCCCTCCACTTT. The encoded protein is CASTPPGAYNSPLHF.

The chain is built from TRBV7-2 and TRBJ1-4; D uncertain. The V end was cut by 1 base, the J end by 14 bases, with 14 bases between. CDR3 size: 13 residues. From germline, CDR1 is SGHTA and CDR2 FQGNSA. The CDR3 DNA follows: TGTGCCAGCAGCTTAGTCAGATCGAGAGGGCTGTTTTTT. This sequence encodes CASSLVRSRGLFF.

The rearrangement links TRBV19 to TRBJ1-4, with D possibly TRBD1 on 6 matching bases. The CDR3 runs to 12 residues. The germline V and J ends were trimmed by 4 bases and 9 bases, with 9 bases remaining between them. CDR1 and CDR2 (germline): LNHDA, SQIVND (reference sequence). CDR3 coding DNA: TGTGCCAGTAGTAGGGGACAAAAAAAACTGTTTTTT. It is translated as CASSRGQKKLFF.